Listed below are T cell receptor beta chains from one sample, sequenced in a study of T cell clusters in autoimmune cytopenias. No DNA is given; TCRdb re-called the multiplex PCR reads and lists each CDR3 protein once. This specimen shows about 1,500 distinct CDR3 sequences; the ten leading clones hold approximately 8.8%. Separately, the same data were catalogued under a study of T cell repertoires in aging, cancer and after chemotherapy.

Sequenced: peripheral blood. The receptors derive from a human donor in good health. CDR3s include the opening cysteine and the closing phenylalanine or tryptophan. Clone size is given for some rows only: seen once, a few or many times, or a class if the clone is expanded.

j_gene | abundance | v_gene | CDR3aa
TRBJ2-6 | . | TRBV7-9 | CASSRRGGSSLSGANVLTF
TRBJ2-1 | medium-sized | TRBV4-3 | CASSQAASIYSYNEQFF
TRBJ1-2 | . | TRBV20-1 | CSASPEQGGHGYTF
TRBJ1-1 | . | TRBV28 | CASSLSGPRPRAFF
TRBJ2-2 | . | TRBV29-1 | CSVEELGAGNTGELFF
TRBJ2-3 | medium-sized | TRBV4-2 | CASSPILAGDSDTQYF
TRBJ1-2 | large | TRBV19 | CASQRSNYGYTF
TRBJ1-1 | . | TRBV20-1 | CSAWDRVDTEAFF
TRBJ2-5 | . | TRBV12-3/TRBV12-4 | CASSPVGEETQYF
TRBJ2-5 | medium-sized | TRBV5-5 | CASSLGGGPQETQYF
TRBJ2-5 | . | TRBV11-1 | CASSSDRGETQYF
TRBJ1-2 | large | TRBV6-6 | CASSYSGMGEGYTF
TRBJ2-7 | medium-sized | TRBV27 | CASSLGGSSYEQYF
TRBJ2-2 | large | TRBV19 | CASSNLGNTGELFF
TRBJ2-2 | medium-sized | TRBV20-1 | CSASPMGRGGDTGELFF
TRBJ2-3 | . | TRBV6-1 | CASREGGTDTQYF
TRBJ2-3 | . | TRBV4-3 | CASSQLGGGPTDTQYF
TRBJ1-1 | large | TRBV29-1 | CSVERRMNTEAFF